The 2 T cell receptor beta chains listed next were all sequenced from one sample in a study of T cells after yellow fever vaccination. TCRdb re-derived calls from the 5' RACE reads in MiXCR, one entry per CDR3 protein. The profile shows just under 600,000 distinct CDR3 sequences, 13% of them singletons. This specimen consisted of PBMCs, obtained on the day of the yellow fever booster vaccination. The receptors come from a man aged 25 to 40 who received the YFV17D yellow fever vaccine.

This clonotype appeared a few times. The chain has TRBV6-1 and TRBJ2-7; 8 positions match TRBD2. Losses at the gene ends were 7 bases for V and 6 bases for J; bases not matched to a gene: 11. Germline V gene sequence: CDR1 MNHNS, CDR2 SASEGT. The CDR3 runs to 14 residues. DNA for the CDR3: TGTGCCAGCAACCCAACGGGACTAGGGACCGAGCAGTACTTC. It encodes CASNPTGLGTEQYF.

In DNA, the CDR3 is TGCAGTATCTACGGTTCCCAGGGACAGCGTCAGCCCCAGCATTTT. It encodes CSIYGSQGQRQPQHF. The gene calls are TRBV20-1 and TRBJ1-5; TRBD1 matches 7 bases. CDR1 is DFQATT, CDR2 SNEGSKA, per germline (reference sequence). J was trimmed by 6 bases and V by 8 bases; bases with no gene match: 16. The CDR3 contains 15 residues.